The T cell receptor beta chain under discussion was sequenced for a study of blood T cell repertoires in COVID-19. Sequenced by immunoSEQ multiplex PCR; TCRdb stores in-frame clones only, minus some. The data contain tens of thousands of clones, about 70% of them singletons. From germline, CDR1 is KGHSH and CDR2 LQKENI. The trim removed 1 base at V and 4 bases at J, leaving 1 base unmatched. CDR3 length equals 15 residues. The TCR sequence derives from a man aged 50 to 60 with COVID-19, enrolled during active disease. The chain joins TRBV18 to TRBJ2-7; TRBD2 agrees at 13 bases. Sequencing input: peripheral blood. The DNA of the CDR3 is TGTGCCAGCTCACCACGGACTAGCGGGAGTTACGAGCAGTACTTC. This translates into CASSPRTSGSYEQYF.